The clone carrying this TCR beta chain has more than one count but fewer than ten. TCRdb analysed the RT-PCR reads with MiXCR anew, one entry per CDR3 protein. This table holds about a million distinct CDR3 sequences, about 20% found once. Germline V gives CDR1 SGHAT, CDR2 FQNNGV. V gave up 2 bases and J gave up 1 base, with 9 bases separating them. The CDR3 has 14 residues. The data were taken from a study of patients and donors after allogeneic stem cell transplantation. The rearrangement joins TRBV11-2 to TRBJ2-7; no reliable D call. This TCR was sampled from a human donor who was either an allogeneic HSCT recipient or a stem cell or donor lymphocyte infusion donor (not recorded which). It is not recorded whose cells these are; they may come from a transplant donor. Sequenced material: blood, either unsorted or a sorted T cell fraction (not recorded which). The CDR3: CASSLMWQSYEQYF. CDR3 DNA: TGTGCCAGCAGCTTAATGTGGCAGTCCTACGAGCAGTACTTC.